The 16 T cell receptor beta chains below were found in one sample sequenced in a study of T-cell memory formation after mild COVID-19. In TCRdb, the 5' RACE reads were re-called with MiXCR into one record per CDR3 protein. The table records about 400,000 distinct CDR3 sequences, 15% to 20% of them present only once. The sample was PBMCs or a T cell subset sorted from them (not recorded which). Receptor source: a man in his late teens or twenties who had mild COVID-19 (a few samples of this study predate the infection). Cell type and time point are not known.

There are many counts of this clonotype. The genes are TRBV7-3 and TRBJ2-1; D not resolved. Germline assignment: CDR1 SGHTA and CDR2 FQGTGA. V lost 1 base to trimming and J lost 2 bases, with 6 bases between them. There are 14 residues in the CDR3. The DNA of the CDR3 is TGTGCCAGCAGCTTAATGGCCACCTACAATGAGCAGTTCTTC. Amino acid sequence: CASSLMATYNEQFF.

This clonotype turned up a few times. The genes are TRBV5-1 and TRBJ2-3; D ambiguous. Per germline, CDR1 SGHRS and CDR2 YFSETQ. This CDR3 spans 12 amino acids. Trimming removed 4 bases at V and 4 bases at J, with 7 bases between. CDR3 DNA: TGCGCCAGCAGCCGATCGTCAGATACGCAGTATTTT. Protein sequence: CASSRSSDTQYF.

The chain combines TRBV4-3 with TRBJ1-3, with D unclear. This CDR3 has 13 residues. The V end lost 4 bases, the J end lost 3 bases, and 7 bases lay between the germline ends. Germline V lookup: CDR1 LGHNA, CDR2 YSLEER. The chain's CDR3 is CASSLSNGNTIYF. CDR3 DNA sequence: TGCGCCAGCAGCCTTTCTAATGGAAACACCATATATTTT.

This clonotype came up a few times. This chain links TRBV5-1 with TRBJ1-2, with a tentative D call TRBD1 (5 bases). Per germline, CDR1 SGHRS and CDR2 YFSETQ. The CDR3 has 14 amino acids. V was cut by 1 base and J by 10 bases, with 17 bases left in between. The CDR3 loop is CASSLLWGRDDYTF. The CDR3 DNA follows: TGCGCCAGCAGCTTGCTATGGGGCAGGGATGACTACACCTTC.

V is TRBV5-1 and J is TRBJ1-1, with D perhaps matching TRBD1 (5 bases). The CDR3 length is 14 residues. Trimming took off 4 bases at V and 1 base at J, with 11 bases between the two ends. Germline CDR1 SGHRS, CDR2 YFSETQ. CDR3 in DNA: TGCGCCAGCAGCCCAGGACACACGAACACTGAAGCTTTCTTT. Translation: CASSPGHTNTEAFF.

The CDR3 DNA reads TGCGCCAGCAGGCAGGGGGACGGGGAGACCCAGTACTTC. Its translation is CASRQGDGETQYF. The rearrangement links TRBV5-1 to TRBJ2-5, with 7 nucleotides matching TRBD1. V lost 5 bases to trimming and J lost 5 bases; unmatched junction nucleotides: 6. CDR1 is SGHRS and CDR2 is YFSETQ in the germline V gene. This CDR3 is built from 13 residues.

The V gene is TRBV6-5, the J gene TRBJ2-1; D not resolved. The CDR3 runs to 13 residues. V gave up 7 bases and J gave up 10 bases, with 17 bases separating them. Germline CDR1 MNHEY, CDR2 SVGAGI. The CDR3 bases are TGTGCCAGCACCACCCCCTTACAACAGGAGCAGTTCTTC. Translation gives CASTTPLQQEQFF.

There are a few counts of this clonotype. The chain links TRBV6-2 or TRBV6-3 to TRBJ1-1, with D unresolved. The germline V gene has CDR1 MNHEY and CDR2 SVGEGT. V lost 6 bases, J lost 3 bases, and 11 bases lay in between. This CDR3 has 13 amino acids. The CDR3 nucleotides are TGTGCCAGCAGCTCAGAAGCCCACACTGAAGCTTTCTTT. This codes for CASSSEAHTEAFF.

The chain couples TRBV6-5 to TRBJ2-3; 7 bases are a match to TRBD1. The CDR3 has 17 residues. Germline trimming cut 0 bases from V and 1 base from J; bases unmatched to any gene: 7. Per germline, CDR1 MNHEY and CDR2 SVGAGI. The CDR3 region is CASSYSERQGRTDTQYF. In nucleotides, the CDR3 is TGTGCCAGCAGTTACTCGGAACGACAGGGTCGCACAGATACGCAGTATTTT.

This clonotype occurred once. The chain links TRBV5-6 to TRBJ1-6; D unresolved. The CDR3 contains 15 residues. The germline gives CDR1 SGHDT, CDR2 YYEEEE. Trimming removed 7 bases at V and 10 bases at J, with 21 bases between. Here the CDR3 DNA reads TGTGCCAGCCGCCGCGATCTCCGAGGTAACTCACCCCTCCACTTT. Its translation: CASRRDLRGNSPLHF.

CDR3 coding DNA: TGCGCCAGCAGCCAAGAGTTCCTGAGCCACGAGCAGTACTTC. As protein: CASSQEFLSHEQYF. V is TRBV4-3 and J is TRBJ2-7; D call uncertain. CDR3 length: 14 amino acids. Per the germline V gene, CDR1 is LGHNA and CDR2 is YSLEER. V shed 0 bases and J shed 5 bases, with 11 bases lying between them.

About this clonotype itself: Compared with germline, one end of the junction differs, possibly owing to a read error. The chain has TRBV7-7 and TRBJ2-5; no reliable D call. The CDR3 runs 13 residues. Germline CDR1 SSHAT, CDR2 FNYEAQ (reference sequence). The CDR3 is CVSSLGGQETQYF. DNA for the CDR3: TGTGTCAGCAGCTTAGGCGGTCAAGAGACCCAGTACTTC.

The genes are TRBV11-2 and TRBJ2-4, with D perhaps TRBD2 (5 bases). CDR3 length: 14 residues. The V end lost 4 bases, the J end lost 4 bases, and 11 bases lay between the germline ends. CDR1 SGHAT and CDR2 FQNNGV come from the germline V gene. The chain's CDR3 is CASSSPGGKNIQYF. Here the CDR3 DNA reads TGTGCCAGCAGCTCCCCCGGCGGGAAAAACATTCAGTACTTC.

The chain has TRBV15 and TRBJ1-2; D might be TRBD1 (5 bases). Germline V gene data show CDR1 as LNHNV and CDR2 as YYDKDF (reference sequence). The CDR3 contains 16 residues. The V end lost 0 bases, the J end lost 0 bases, and 11 bases lay between the germline ends. The CDR3 DNA reads TGTGCCACCAGCAGAGATTGGGGGGTTGCTAACTATGGCTACACCTTC. Translating gives CATSRDWGVANYGYTF. Filled out from reference TRBV15 and TRBJ1-2, the complete variable domain reads DAMVIQNPRYQVTQFGKPVTLSCSQTLNHNVMYWYQQKSSQAPKLLFHYYDKDFNNEADTPDNFQSRRPNTSFCFLDIRSPGLGDTAMYLCATSRDWGVANYGYTFGSGTRLTVV.

This clonotype appeared a few times. The V call is TRBV7-2, the J call TRBJ2-2; D uncertain. CDR1 and CDR2 (germline): SGHTA, FQGNSA. This CDR3 is 16 amino acids long. The V end was cut by 3 bases, the J end by 0 bases, with 11 bases between. The CDR3 loop reads CASSLQAGSNTGELFF. Here the CDR3 DNA reads TGTGCCAGCAGCTTGCAGGCAGGATCGAACACCGGGGAGCTGTTTTTT.

This clonotype was found a few times. The V gene is TRBV3-1, the J gene TRBJ2-5, with D maybe TRBD2 (5 bases). CDR3 length: 15 amino acids. V was pared by 0 bases and J by 4 bases, with 12 bases between. The V gene's germline CDR1 is LGHDT and CDR2 YNNKEL (reference sequence). The DNA of the CDR3 is TGTGCCAGCAGCCAAGACGGTGTAGGAGGAGAGACCCAGTACTTC. Amino acids: CASSQDGVGGETQYF.